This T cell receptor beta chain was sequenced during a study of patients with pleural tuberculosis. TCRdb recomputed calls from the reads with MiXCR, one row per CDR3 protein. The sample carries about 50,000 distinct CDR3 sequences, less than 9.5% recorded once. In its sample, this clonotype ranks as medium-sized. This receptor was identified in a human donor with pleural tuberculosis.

The CDR3 bases are TGTGCCAGCAGTTTAGACAGGGCCTCGGTTGGTTCACCCCTCCACTTT. Translating gives CASSLDRASVGSPLHF. V is TRBV28 and J is TRBJ1-6; TRBD1 matches at 7 bases. The trim removed 2 bases at V and 9 bases at J, leaving 10 bases unmatched. The CDR3 is made up of 16 amino acids. Germline CDR1 is MDHEN and CDR2 is SYDVKM.